Listed below are T cell receptor beta chains from one sample, sequenced in a study of blood T cell repertoires in COVID-19. Data came from immunoSEQ multiplex PCR; TCRdb stores just in-frame clones and leaves some out. The top ten clones hold around 15% of a sample with around 30,000 clones, roughly 73% of them seen once. Material for sequencing was peripheral blood. Source of these receptors: a man older than 75 with active or convalescent COVID-19. The CDR3 runs from the conserved cysteine through the conserved F or W. The D gene is left open where the match is weak. Not all rows give a size; the values are once, few, many and, for expanded clones, a class.

>-|TRBJ2-1|TRBV7-9|-
TGTGCCAGCTCAATTAGCGGCAATGAGCAGTTCTTC
CASSISGNEQFF
>-|TRBJ2-7|TRBV20-1|TRBD2
TGCAGTGCTAGTAATCCGGGTCTAGCGGTTTCTTACGAGCAGTACTTC
CSASNPGLAVSYEQYF
>-|TRBJ2-5|TRBV5-1|-
TGCGCCAGCAGCTTGGAAGGGGCCCTCCAAGAGACCCAGTACTTC
CASSLEGALQETQYF
>-|TRBJ2-7|TRBV7-9|TRBD2
TGTGCCAGCAGCTTAGAAAGCGGACTAGCGGGAGGAAGATACGAGCAGTACTTC
CASSLESGLAGGRYEQYF
>-|TRBJ1-2|TRBV19|-
TGTGCCACCCGGGTGACAGTTAGCCCGAGGTATGGCTACACCTTC
CATRVTVSPRYGYTF
>-|TRBJ1-1|TRBV5-1|-
TGCGCCAGCAGCGAGGGCATGAACACTGAAGCTTTCTTT
CASSEGMNTEAFF
>-|TRBJ1-2|TRBV19|-
TGTGCCAGTAGTATGATGCAGACTCTCTATGGCTACACCTTC
CASSMMQTLYGYTF
>-|TRBJ2-7|TRBV30|TRBD2
TGTGCCTGGAGCCGACTAGCGTTGGGTGAGCAGTACTTC
CAWSRLALGEQYF
>-|TRBJ2-7|TRBV21-1|-
TGTGCCAGCAGCAAGGAGGGTCGGAGACAGAAAATCTACGAGCAGTACTTC
CASSKEGRRQKIYEQYF
>few|TRBJ2-7|TRBV5-4|TRBD2
TGTGCCAGCAGCTCGGGACTAGCGGCCGGCTACGAGCAGTACTTC
CASSSGLAAGYEQYF
>once|TRBJ2-7|TRBV28|TRBD1
TGTGCCAGCAGTCCACCAGGGACAGGGCGCTACGAGCAGTACTTC
CASSPPGTGRYEQYF
>-|TRBJ1-5|TRBV29-1|TRBD1
TGCAGCGTTACGGGACAGAACAATCAGCCCCAGCATTTT
CSVTGQNNQPQHF
>-|TRBJ2-5|TRBV7-2|TRBD1
TGTGCCAGCAGCATATGGACAGGGTTGGAGGAGACCCAGTACTTC
CASSIWTGLEETQYF
>once|TRBJ2-7|TRBV11-3|TRBD2
TGTGCCAGCAGCTTAGCAGCGGGAGGAGCCTACGAGCAGTACTTC
CASSLAAGGAYEQYF
>-|TRBJ2-2|TRBV6-5|-
TGTGCCAGCAGTTACTCGCGAATACCCGCCGGGGAGCTGTTTTTT
CASSYSRIPAGELFF
>-|TRBJ2-3|TRBV27|TRBD2
TGTGCCAGCAGAGTACTACTAGCGGGAGATACGCAGTATTTT
CASRVLLAGDTQYF
>-|TRBJ2-5|TRBV7-8|TRBD1
TGTGCCAGCAGCATTTCGACAGGGACGGTCGAAGAGACCCAGTACTTC
CASSISTGTVEETQYF
>-|TRBJ2-3|TRBV27|TRBD2
TGTGCCAGCAGTTTGCAACTAGCGGGAGCAGATACGCAGTATTTT
CASSLQLAGADTQYF
>-|TRBJ2-6|TRBV27|TRBD2
TGTGCCAGCAGCTATTCGGGGGGTTCTGGGGCCAACGTCCTGACTTTC
CASSYSGGSGANVLTF
>-|TRBJ1-5|TRBV11-3|-
TGTGCCAGCAGCTTAGGGGGCAGGGGACGCAATCAGCCCCAGCATTTT
CASSLGGRGRNQPQHF
>-|TRBJ2-6|TRBV6-6|-
TGTGCCAGCAGTAGGGGTTATGGGGCCAACGTCCTGACTTTC
CASSRGYGANVLTF
>-|TRBJ2-3|TRBV27|TRBD1
TGTGCCAGCAGTTCCACAGGGGGCGCGGGCACAGATACGCAGTATTTT
CASSSTGGAGTDTQYF
>-|TRBJ2-3|TRBV3-1/TRBV3-2|TRBD2
TGTGCCAGCAGCCTGCGTGACGGGAGGGCTTCAGATACGCAGTATTTT
CASSLRDGRASDTQYF
>-|TRBJ2-7|TRBV5-6|-
TGTGCCAGCAGCTTGGCCGGGGGTCGAACCCCCTACGAGCAGTACTTC
CASSLAGGRTPYEQYF
>-|TRBJ2-7|TRBV10-3|-
TGTGCCATCAGTGAGTCGAGTTCCTACGAGCAGTACTTC
CAISESSSYEQYF
>-|TRBJ2-1|TRBV18|TRBD2
TGTGCCAGCTCACCACGCGAGCTAGCGGGAGTATACAATGAGCAGTTCTTC
CASSPRELAGVYNEQFF
>-|TRBJ2-2|TRBV10-3|TRBD2
TGTGCCATCAGTAAGACTAGCGGGCCTGACACCGGGGAGCTGTTTTTT
CAISKTSGPDTGELFF
>few|TRBJ2-7|TRBV5-4|TRBD2
TGTGCCAGCAGCTTGAGCGGGGCCTACGAGCAGTACTTC
CASSLSGAYEQYF
>-|TRBJ2-3|TRBV12-3/TRBV12-4|-
TGTGCCAGCCGCCGGGATATAGATACGCAGTATTTT
CASRRDIDTQYF
>-|TRBJ2-3|TRBV6-2/TRBV6-3|TRBD1
TGTGCCAGCAGTTATACCGGGACAGCCCTCTATACGCAGTATTTT
CASSYTGTALYTQYF
>-|TRBJ2-1|TRBV24-1|TRBD2
TGTGCCACCAGTGAGATAGCGGGAGAACTGTTCTTC
CATSEIAGELFF
>-|TRBJ2-5|TRBV28|TRBD1
TGTGCCAGCAGTTTATTCCTGACAGGGGGCGCGTTGGAAGAGACCCAGTACTTC
CASSLFLTGGALEETQYF
>-|TRBJ1-1|TRBV19|TRBD1
TGTGCCAGTAGTAGGAACCCGGGACAGGGGAAAACTGAAGCTTTCTTT
CASSRNPGQGKTEAFF
>-|TRBJ2-7|TRBV30|-
TGTGCCTGGAGTGTACGTAGGCGGGTCTTCTCCTACGAGCAGTACTTC
CAWSVRRRVFSYEQYF
>-|TRBJ1-5|TRBV6-5|-
TGTGCCAGCAGTCGTCAGGGGTATAGCAATCAGCCCCAGCATTTT
CASSRQGYSNQPQHF
>-|TRBJ2-4|TRBV14|-
TGTGCCAGCAGCGAGGGTAACTTC
CASSEGNF
>-|TRBJ2-7|TRBV7-2|-
TGTGCCAGCAGCTTAAGTACAGGGAAGGGTTACGAGCAGTACTTC
CASSLSTGKGYEQYF
>few|TRBJ2-3|TRBV9|TRBD1
TGTGCCAGCAGCGTAGGGGACAGCGCCCGCACAGATACGCAGTATTTT
CASSVGDSARTDTQYF
>-|TRBJ2-4|TRBV7-2|TRBD2
TGTGCCAGCAGCCCGCAGCGGGGGGCGGAAAACATTCAGTACTTC
CASSPQRGAENIQYF
>-|TRBJ2-7|TRBV11-3|TRBD2
TGTGCCAGCAGCCCTATTAATAGCGGGAGCCCCGAGCAGTACTTC
CASSPINSGSPEQYF
>-|TRBJ1-2|TRBV19|-
TGTGCCTGCGGGGGCGGAGAGGGCTACACCTTC
CACGGGEGYTF
>once|TRBJ2-1|TRBV10-2|TRBD2
TGCGCCAGCAGTGGGAGGCTAGCGGGAGGGCCAGAGCAGTTCTTC
CASSGRLAGGPEQFF
>-|TRBJ2-1|TRBV3-1/TRBV3-2|-
TGTGCCAGCAGCCAGTTTCTAGCCAATGAGCAGTTCTTC
CASSQFLANEQFF
>-|TRBJ1-6|TRBV15|TRBD1
TGTGCCACCAGCAGGACGGGACAGGGGGACTCACCCCTCCACTTT
CATSRTGQGDSPLHF
>-|TRBJ2-1|TRBV21-1|-
TGTGCCAGCAGCAAAGTGGTGCTTCGGAGCTCCTACAATGAGCAGTTCTTC
CASSKVVLRSSYNEQFF
>few|TRBJ2-7|TRBV5-1|TRBD1
TGCGCCAGCTCTAGGGGGACAGAATCCTACGAGCAGTACTTC
CASSRGTESYEQYF